Listed below are T cell receptor beta chains from one sample, sequenced in a study of beta chain features in type 1 diabetes. Sequencing used immunoSEQ multiplex PCR; TCRdb keeps in-frame clones, though not all of them. The sample comprises roughly 150,000 clones, just over 8% of which are singletons, and around 0.56% rests with the top ten. Source material: central memory CD4+ T cells from blood. The origin of the receptors is a woman aged 18-35 years with type 1 diabetes. Each CDR3 is given with its conserved first and last residue. A D gene is named only where the DNA matches it firmly. The size field is filled for only some rows; it gives once, few, many or a size class.

clone size,D gene,J gene,V gene,CDR3 DNA,CDR3 protein
few,NA,TRBJ2-2,TRBV10-3,TGTGCCATCAGTGAGCCCACTCTCACCGGGGAGCTGTTTTTT,CAISEPTLTGELFF
NA,TRBD1,TRBJ1-2,TRBV29-1,TGCAGCGTTAGGGGGACAGATGGCTACACCTTC,CSVRGTDGYTF
NA,TRBD1,TRBJ1-2,TRBV2,TGTGCCAGCAGTCTACTAGGACAGGGGGCGGAGGGCTACACCTTC,CASSLLGQGAEGYTF
NA,TRBD1,TRBJ2-7,TRBV7-2,TGTGCCAGCAGCTTAGCAGAGGGGACAGGAACCGAGCAGTACTTC,CASSLAEGTGTEQYF
NA,NA,TRBJ2-1,TRBV4-1,TGCGCCAGCAGCTTGGCGGGCAACTACAATGAGCAGTTCTTC,CASSLAGNYNEQFF
NA,NA,TRBJ1-6,TRBV6-6,TGTGCCAGCAGAGGACAGATCTATAATTCACCCCTCCACTTT,CASRGQIYNSPLHF
few,NA,TRBJ2-5,TRBV4-2,TGTGCCAGCAGCCGCAGGTCGGGGGATCAAGAGACCCAGTACTTC,CASSRRSGDQETQYF
few,NA,TRBJ2-1,TRBV7-2,TGTGCCAGCAGCTTAAGACAGACCTCCTACAATGAGCAGTTCTTC,CASSLRQTSYNEQFF
many,TRBD1,TRBJ1-2,TRBV28,TGTGCCAGCAGTTCGGGACAGGATAACTATGGCTACACCTTC,CASSSGQDNYGYTF
few,NA,TRBJ2-2,TRBV5-6,TGTGCCAGCAGGCGTGAGCTCGGGGAGCTGTTTTTT,CASRRELGELFF
NA,TRBD1,TRBJ1-2,TRBV9,TGTGCCAGCAAGCAACAGGGGCCACCGAACTATGGCTACACCTTC,CASKQQGPPNYGYTF
NA,NA,TRBJ1-2,TRBV28,TGTGCCAGCAGTGTAAAGGCAGGGTTAGACACCTTC,CASSVKAGLDTF
few,NA,TRBJ1-1,TRBV5-4,TGTGCCGTCGGGGAGTACACTGAAGCTTTCTTT,CAVGEYTEAFF
NA,TRBD2,TRBJ2-6,TRBV5-4,TGTGCCAGCAGCTGGGACTATGGCAGCGATCTCTCTGGGGCCAACGTCCTGACTTTC,CASSWDYGSDLSGANVLTF
few,NA,TRBJ2-1,TRBV25-1,TGTGCCAGCAGTGGCGGACAGGGAGGGTTCAATGAGCAGTTCTTC,CASSGGQGGFNEQFF
many,TRBD2,TRBJ2-3,TRBV5-4,TGTGCCAGCAGCCACCCGACTAGCGGGAGAGATACGCAGTATTTT,CASSHPTSGRDTQYF
NA,NA,TRBJ1-1,TRBV7-9,TGTGCCAGCAGCAGTCAGGGGTTTCCTGACACTGAAGCTTTCTTT,CASSSQGFPDTEAFF
few,TRBD1,TRBJ2-7,TRBV27,TGTGCCAGCAGTCTCGACAGGGGGACCTACGAGCAGTACTTC,CASSLDRGTYEQYF
few,TRBD2,TRBJ2-1,TRBV7-2,TGTGCCAGCAGCTTAGTCGGGAGCGGGGGGGCCAATGAGCAGTTCTTC,CASSLVGSGGANEQFF
NA,NA,TRBJ2-7,TRBV28,TGTGCCAGCAGTTTATGGGCGGGGACCTACGAGCAGTACTTC,CASSLWAGTYEQYF
few,NA,TRBJ2-1,TRBV7-2,TGTGCCAGCAGCTTAAACAGAAATGAGCAGTTCTTC,CASSLNRNEQFF
few,NA,TRBJ1-2,TRBV10-3,TGTGCCATCAGTGAGGACAGTGGCTACACCTTC,CAISEDSGYTF
NA,NA,TRBJ2-3,TRBV6-5,TGTGCCAGCAGCTCCCGAGAGCCCACAGATACGCAGTATTTT,CASSSREPTDTQYF
many,NA,TRBJ2-7,TRBV28,TGTGCCAGCAGCCCATCGACTACGCCATACGAGCAGTACTTC,CASSPSTTPYEQYF
NA,TRBD1,TRBJ2-1,TRBV28,TGTGCCAGCACCCTGACAGGGCGGAATGAGCAGTTCTTC,CASTLTGRNEQFF
NA,NA,TRBJ1-2,TRBV30,TGTGCCTGGACCCCGGGAACCTCGGATGGCTACACCTTC,CAWTPGTSDGYTF
few,NA,TRBJ1-1,TRBV29-1,TGCAGCGTTGTGGCGGAGGCGAACACTGAAGCTTTCTTT,CSVVAEANTEAFF
few,NA,TRBJ2-6,TRBV6-5,TGTGCCAGCAGTTACACCGGCTCTGGGGCCAACGTCCTGACTTTC,CASSYTGSGANVLTF
few,NA,TRBJ2-5,TRBV18,TGTGCCAGCTCACAAGGACAGAACCAAGAGACCCAGTACTTC,CASSQGQNQETQYF
few,NA,TRBJ2-1,TRBV5-1,TGCGCCAGCAGCTTGGAACTAAACTATGAGCAGTTCTTC,CASSLELNYEQFF